A single sample gave rise to the 21 T cell receptor beta chains below, sequenced in a study of shared clonotypes between healthy human individuals. Sequencing was performed with immunoSEQ multiplex PCR; in TCRdb, only in-frame clones are kept and a portion is missing. The sample comprises over 1.5 million clones, approximately 98% of which are singletons, and approximately 0.44% rests with the top ten. Input material: naive CD4+ T cells sorted from blood. Subset indicated: CD45RA+ positively selected. Receptor source: a man aged 25 to 45 in good health.

V gene TRBV7-2 combines with J gene TRBJ2-2; D call uncertain. The CDR3 extends over 17 amino acids. With 1 base removed from V and 1 base from J, the gap between germline ends came to 13 bases. The germline gives CDR1 SGHTA, CDR2 FQGNSA. This chain's CDR3 is CASSLGPRGGNTGELFF. CDR3 bases: TGTGCCAGCAGCTTAGGGCCCCGCGGCGGGAACACCGGGGAGCTGTTTTTT.

V gene TRBV9 combines with J gene TRBJ2-1; TRBD2 matches 8 bases. The CDR3 is made up of 15 amino acids. Germline CDR1 SGDLS, CDR2 YYNGEE. Trimming took 0 bases from V and 8 from J; bases not matched to a gene: 7. CDR3 coding DNA: TGTGCCAGCAGCGTAGTTGCGGGAGGATGGGATGAGCAGTTCTTC. Translated, it gives CASSVVAGGWDEQFF.

This chain connects TRBV29-1 to TRBJ2-7; 11 nucleotides align to TRBD2. Germline V lookup: CDR1 SQVTM, CDR2 ANQGSEA. V dropped 6 bases and J dropped 2; count of bases not matched to a gene: 3. This CDR3 contains 13 residues. The CDR3, as DNA: TGCAGCGTGCTAGCGGGAGGCACCTACGAGCAGTACTTC. It encodes CSVLAGGTYEQYF.

The chain joins TRBV30 to TRBJ2-7; 10 positions agree with TRBD1. The length of the CDR3 is 15 residues. Germline V gives CDR1 GTSNPN, CDR2 SVGIG (reference sequence). V lost 0 bases to trimming and J lost 4 bases; unmatched junction nucleotides: 6. The CDR3 protein is CAWSVETGGFYEQYF. The CDR3 DNA is TGTGCCTGGAGTGTCGAGACAGGGGGCTTTTACGAGCAGTACTTC.

The chain is built from TRBV2 and TRBJ1-4; D is ambiguous. This CDR3 region has 14 residues. CDR1 and CDR2 (germline): SNHLY, FYNNEI. V gave up 8 bases and J gave up 0 bases, with 10 bases separating them. The CDR3 nucleotides are TGTGCCAGCGGGTACCCTGCAACTAATGAAAAACTGTTTTTT. It encodes CASGYPATNEKLFF.

A note on this clone: Other DNA sequences of this sample code for an identical CDR3. The V and J genes are TRBV5-1 and TRBJ1-1; D not resolved. V was clipped by 0 bases and J by 6 bases, with 9 bases between them. Germline values: CDR1 SGHRS, CDR2 YFSETQ. The length of the CDR3 is 13 residues. This CDR3 is CASSLGAGAEAFF. CDR3 nucleotides: TGCGCCAGCAGCTTGGGGGCCGGAGCTGAAGCTTTCTTT.

In its sample, this clone was seen once. The genes are TRBV28 and TRBJ2-2, with D possibly matching TRBD2 (5 bases). Germline-derived CDR1 and CDR2 are MDHEN and SYDVKM. V was clipped by 5 bases and J by 4 bases, with 11 bases between them. The CDR3 runs 14 residues. The CDR3 nucleotides are TGTGCCAGCAGTGAGGCCGGGGTCACCGGGGAGCTGTTTTTT. This encodes CASSEAGVTGELFF.

The rearrangement joins TRBV28 to TRBJ2-5; 11 nucleotides line up with TRBD2. Trimming took 7 bases from V and 4 from J; bases not matched to a gene: 5. The germline CDR1 and CDR2 sequences are MDHEN and SYDVKM. The CDR3 totals 14 residues. The CDR3 reads CASTLLAGVETQYF. In nucleotides, the CDR3 is TGTGCCAGCACCCTACTAGCGGGAGTAGAGACCCAGTACTTC.

V and J are TRBV9 and TRBJ1-1; TRBD1 agrees at 7 bases. Germline lookup yields CDR1 SGDLS and CDR2 YYNGEE. The CDR3 contains 15 residues. J lost 3 bases, V lost 3 bases, and 8 bases had no gene match. Written as DNA, the CDR3 is TGTGCCAGCAGCGAACAGGGGCTTCAAGACACTGAAGCTTTCTTT. This encodes CASSEQGLQDTEAFF.

V and J are TRBV5-4 and TRBJ2-7, with a tentative D call TRBD2 (5 bases). The CDR3 extends over 13 amino acids. The V gene lost 0 bases and the J gene lost 3 bases, with 7 bases spanning the gap. The germline V gene has CDR1 SGHNT and CDR2 YYREEE (reference sequence). The CDR3 loop reads CASSLGLYYEQYF. CDR3 nucleotides: TGTGCCAGCAGCTTGGGACTATACTACGAGCAGTACTTC.

This sequence joins TRBV28 and TRBJ2-3; D possibly corresponds to TRBD1 (5 bases). The V end was cut by 4 bases, the J end by 4 bases, with 15 bases between. The CDR3 covers 15 residues. The germline CDR1 and CDR2 sequences are MDHEN and SYDVKM. CDR3 protein: CASSSPGSGSDTQYF. DNA for the CDR3: TGTGCCAGCAGTTCCCCTGGGTCAGGGTCAGATACGCAGTATTTT.

The chain joins TRBV14 to TRBJ1-1; D unresolved. The CDR3 loop spans 14 amino acids. V gave up 3 bases and J gave up 1 base, with 9 bases separating them. CDR1 and CDR2 (germline): SGHDN, FVKESK. This chain's CDR3 is CASSHRGWNTEAFF. CDR3 in DNA: TGTGCCAGCAGCCACAGAGGGTGGAACACTGAAGCTTTCTTT.

The rearrangement joins TRBV21-1 to TRBJ2-2; TRBD2, the D gene given by the table, was not confirmed from the DNA. TRBV21-1 is marked as a pseudogene. This CDR3 has 19 residues. The chain's CDR3 is CASSKASPPGGENTGELFF. The CDR3 DNA follows: TGTGCCAGCAGCAAAGCGTCCCCCCCTGGCGGTGAGAACACCGGGGAGCTGTTTTTT.

J is TRBJ2-1 and V is TRBV19; 7 nucleotides match TRBD2. J gave up 0 bases and V 7 bases, and 3 bases lay outside the gene matches. Germline-derived CDR1 and CDR2 are LNHDA and SQIVND (reference sequence). The CDR3 has 14 residues. The CDR3 DNA sequence: TGTGCCAGTACTGGCGGGGGCTCCTACAATGAGCAGTTCTTC. This codes for CASTGGGSYNEQFF.

The chain is built from TRBV5-8 and TRBJ2-3, with 12 nucleotides matching TRBD1. Germline CDR1 and CDR2: SGHTS and YDEGEE. V gave up 3 bases and J gave up 7 bases; unmatched junction bases: 6. The CDR3 runs 15 residues. CDR3 in DNA: TGTGCCAGCAGCTATATGGGACAGGGGGCGTATACGCAGTATTTT. Protein product: CASSYMGQGAYTQYF.

The chain combines TRBV28 with TRBJ2-3, with TRBD2 identical over 13 bases. Germline V lookup: CDR1 MDHEN, CDR2 SYDVKM. The CDR3 extends over 23 amino acids. Trimming at V came to 2 bases and at J to 0 bases, leaving 20 bases not matched to a gene. The CDR3 DNA sequence: TGTGCCAGCAGTTTACCAGGACTAGCGGGAGTATGGGAGGCAAGACTTAGCACAGATACGCAGTATTTT. Translating it yields CASSLPGLAGVWEARLSTDTQYF.

This clone was recorded only once. The chain uses TRBV28 and TRBJ2-4; no clear D gene. The CDR3 contains 14 residues. Trimming took off 3 bases at V and 2 bases at J, with 8 bases between the two ends. CDR1 MDHEN and CDR2 SYDVKM come from the germline V gene. CDR3 amino acids: CASSFGRTKNIQYF. The DNA of the CDR3 is TGTGCCAGCAGTTTCGGAAGGACCAAAAACATTCAGTACTTC. Using reference TRBV28 and TRBJ2-4 for the parts outside the CDR3, the full variable domain is DVKVTQSSRYLVKRTGEKVFLECVQDMDHENMFWYRQDPGLGLRLIYFSYDVKMKEKGDIPEGYSVSREKKERFSLILESASTNQTSMYLCASSFGRTKNIQYFGAGTRLSVL.

The genes are TRBV5-1 and TRBJ2-4; TRBD2 matches 7 bases. V was clipped by 0 bases and J by 9 bases; unmatched bases: 12. The CDR3 is 16 amino acids. The germline CDR1 and CDR2 sequences are SGHRS and YFSETQ. The CDR3 region is CASSLDSRGGAGIQYF. The CDR3 DNA follows: TGCGCCAGCAGCTTGGATTCTCGGGGAGGGGCTGGCATTCAGTACTTC.

The chain links TRBV14 to TRBJ1-4, with no clear D. This CDR3 region has 14 residues. V lost 3 bases, J lost 5 bases, and 10 bases lay in between. Germline V gives CDR1 SGHDN, CDR2 FVKESK. The CDR3 nucleotides read TGTGCCAGCAGCCAGACCTGGGCAAATGAAAAACTGTTTTTT. Translated, it gives CASSQTWANEKLFF.

The chain recombines TRBV5-4 with TRBJ1-3, with D unclear. CDR3 size: 16 residues. Germline V gene lookup returns CDR1 SGHNT and CDR2 YYREEE (reference sequence). Trimming stripped 4 bases from V and 0 bases from J, with 14 bases between. The CDR3 spells CASSLGSSSSGNTIYF. Written as DNA, the CDR3 is TGTGCCAGCAGCCTCGGCTCTTCTAGCTCTGGAAACACCATATATTTT.

The chain joins TRBV6-6 to TRBJ1-3, with 7 bases aligning to TRBD1. After removal of 2 bases from V and 4 bases from J, the junction contained 8 bases not matched to a gene. CDR1 and CDR2 from the germline V gene are MNHNY and SVGAGI (reference sequence). CDR3 size: 16 residues. CDR3 sequence (DNA): TGTGCCAGCAGTTACGCAGAGGGGGCGCCGGGAAACACCATATATTTT. It yields the protein CASSYAEGAPGNTIYF.